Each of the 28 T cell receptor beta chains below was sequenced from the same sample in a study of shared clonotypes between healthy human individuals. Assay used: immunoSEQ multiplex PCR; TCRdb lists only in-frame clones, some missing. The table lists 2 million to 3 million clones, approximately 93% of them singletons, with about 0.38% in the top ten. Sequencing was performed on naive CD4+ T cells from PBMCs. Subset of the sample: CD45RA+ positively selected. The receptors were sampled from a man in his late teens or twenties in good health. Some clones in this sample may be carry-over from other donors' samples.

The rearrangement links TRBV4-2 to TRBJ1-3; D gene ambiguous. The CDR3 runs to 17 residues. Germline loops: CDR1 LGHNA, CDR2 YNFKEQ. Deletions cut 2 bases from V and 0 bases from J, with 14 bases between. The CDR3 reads CASSQSTLASSGNTIYF. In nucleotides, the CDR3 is TGTGCCAGCAGCCAAAGTACCCTGGCCAGCTCTGGAAACACCATATATTTT.

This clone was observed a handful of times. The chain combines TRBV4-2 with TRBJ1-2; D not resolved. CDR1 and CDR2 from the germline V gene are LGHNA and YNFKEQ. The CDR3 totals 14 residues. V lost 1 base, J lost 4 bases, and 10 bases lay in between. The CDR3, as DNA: TGTGCCAGCAGCCAAGTCATTGCGTCCTATGGCTACACCTTC. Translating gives CASSQVIASYGYTF.

The CDR3 DNA is TGTGCCAGTAGTATGACCGACGATTTGAGGTCTTTCTTT. Translating it yields CASSMTDDLRSFF. V usage is TRBV19 and J usage is TRBJ1-1; D gene uncertain. Trimming stripped 3 bases from V and 12 bases from J, with 17 bases between. Germline values: CDR1 LNHDA, CDR2 SQIVND (reference sequence). The CDR3 covers 13 residues.

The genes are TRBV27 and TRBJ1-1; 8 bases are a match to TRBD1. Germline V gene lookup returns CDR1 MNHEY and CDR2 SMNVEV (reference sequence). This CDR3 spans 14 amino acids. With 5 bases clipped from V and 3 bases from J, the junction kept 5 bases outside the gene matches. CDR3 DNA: TGTGCCAGCAGTCCGCAGGGGGCGGACACTGAAGCTTTCTTT. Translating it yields CASSPQGADTEAFF.

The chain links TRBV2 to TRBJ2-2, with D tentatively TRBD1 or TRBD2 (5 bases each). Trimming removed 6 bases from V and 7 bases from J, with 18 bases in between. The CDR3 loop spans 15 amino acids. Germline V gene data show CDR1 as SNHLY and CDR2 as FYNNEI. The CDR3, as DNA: TGTGCCAGCAGAGCCGGGACCCGTCGCAGCGGGGAGCTGTTTTTT. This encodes CASRAGTRRSGELFF.

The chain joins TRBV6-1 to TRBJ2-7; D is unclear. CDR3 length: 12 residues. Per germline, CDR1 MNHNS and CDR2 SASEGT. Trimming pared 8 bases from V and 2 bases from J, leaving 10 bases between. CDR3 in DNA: TGTGCCAGCCGTTCAGAAACCTACGAGCAGTACTTC. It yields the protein CASRSETYEQYF.

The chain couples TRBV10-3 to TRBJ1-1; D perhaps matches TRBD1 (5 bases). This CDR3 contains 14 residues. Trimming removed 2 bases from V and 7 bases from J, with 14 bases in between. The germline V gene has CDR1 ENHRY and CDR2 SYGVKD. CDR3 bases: TGTGCCATCAGTGAGGGGCAGGGCCTACTTGAAGCTTTCTTT. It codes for CAISEGQGLLEAFF.

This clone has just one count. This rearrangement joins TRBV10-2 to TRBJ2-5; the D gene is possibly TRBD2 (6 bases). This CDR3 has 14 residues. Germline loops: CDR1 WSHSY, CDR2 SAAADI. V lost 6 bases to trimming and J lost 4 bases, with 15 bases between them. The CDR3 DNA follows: TGCGCCAGCAGGACGACTAGTCCTAGAGAGACCCAGTACTTC. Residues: CASRTTSPRETQYF.

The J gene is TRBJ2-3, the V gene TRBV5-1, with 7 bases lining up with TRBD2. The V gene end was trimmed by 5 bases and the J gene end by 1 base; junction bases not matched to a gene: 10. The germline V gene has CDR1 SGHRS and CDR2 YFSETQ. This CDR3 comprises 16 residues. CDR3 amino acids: CASSRTASGGTDTQYF. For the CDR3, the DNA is TGCGCCAGCAGTAGGACGGCTAGCGGAGGCACAGATACGCAGTATTTT.

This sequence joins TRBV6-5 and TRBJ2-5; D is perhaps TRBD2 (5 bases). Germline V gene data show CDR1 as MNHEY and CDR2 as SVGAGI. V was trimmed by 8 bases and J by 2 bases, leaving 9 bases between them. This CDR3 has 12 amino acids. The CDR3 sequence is CASGSGQETQYF. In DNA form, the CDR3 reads TGTGCCAGCGGATCGGGGCAAGAGACCCAGTACTTC.

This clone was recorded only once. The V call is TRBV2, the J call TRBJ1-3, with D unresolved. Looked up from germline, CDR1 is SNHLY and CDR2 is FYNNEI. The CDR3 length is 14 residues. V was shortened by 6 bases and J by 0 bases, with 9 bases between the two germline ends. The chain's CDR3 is CASSIDGSGNTIYF. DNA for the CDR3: TGTGCCAGCAGCATAGATGGCTCTGGAAACACCATATATTTT.

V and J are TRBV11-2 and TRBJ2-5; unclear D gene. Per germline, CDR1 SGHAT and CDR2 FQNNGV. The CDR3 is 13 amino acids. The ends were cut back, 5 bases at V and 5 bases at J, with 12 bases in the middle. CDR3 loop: CASSPRIGETQYF. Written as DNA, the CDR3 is TGTGCCAGCAGCCCCCGGATCGGGGAGACCCAGTACTTC. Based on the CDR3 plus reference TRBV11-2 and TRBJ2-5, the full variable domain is EAGVAQSPRYKIIEKRQSVAFWCNPISGHATLYWYQQILGQGPKLLIQFQNNGVVDDSQLPKDRFSAERLKGVDSTLKIQPAKLEDSAVYLCASSPRIGETQYFGPGTRLLVL.

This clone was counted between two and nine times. The CDR3 region has the DNA TGTGCCAGCAGCTTTAGCAATCAGCCCCAGCATTTT. Translating it yields CASSFSNQPQHF. The chain is built from TRBV7-2 and TRBJ1-5; D not resolved. Germline CDR1 and CDR2: SGHTA and FQGNSA. The ends were cut back, 3 bases at V and 0 bases at J, with 0 bases in the middle. The CDR3 has 12 residues.

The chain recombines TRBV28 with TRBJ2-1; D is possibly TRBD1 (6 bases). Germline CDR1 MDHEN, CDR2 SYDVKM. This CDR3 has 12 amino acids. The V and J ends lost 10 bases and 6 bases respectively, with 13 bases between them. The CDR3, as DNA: TGTGCCATCCGGACAGCAAGCAATGAGCAGTTCTTC. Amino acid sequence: CAIRTASNEQFF.

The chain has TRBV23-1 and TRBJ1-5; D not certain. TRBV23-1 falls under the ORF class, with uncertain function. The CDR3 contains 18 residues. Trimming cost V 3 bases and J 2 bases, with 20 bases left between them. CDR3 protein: CASSQPVKRGGGNQPQHF. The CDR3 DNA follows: TGCGCCAGCAGTCAGCCGGTAAAACGGGGTGGAGGCAATCAGCCCCAGCATTTT.

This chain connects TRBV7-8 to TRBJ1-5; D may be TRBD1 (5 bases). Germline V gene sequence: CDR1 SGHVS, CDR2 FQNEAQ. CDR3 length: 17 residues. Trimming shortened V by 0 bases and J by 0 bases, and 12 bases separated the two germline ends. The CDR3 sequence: CASSLATGTDSNQPQHF. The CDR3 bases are TGTGCCAGCAGCTTAGCCACCGGGACGGATAGCAATCAGCCCCAGCATTTT.

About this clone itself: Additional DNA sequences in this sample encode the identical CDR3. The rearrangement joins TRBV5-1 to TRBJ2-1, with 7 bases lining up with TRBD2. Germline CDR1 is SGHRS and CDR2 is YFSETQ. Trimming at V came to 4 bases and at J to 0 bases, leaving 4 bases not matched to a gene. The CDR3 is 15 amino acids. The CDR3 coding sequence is TGCGCCAGCAGCCTAGCGGCGAACTCCTACAATGAGCAGTTCTTC. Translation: CASSLAANSYNEQFF.

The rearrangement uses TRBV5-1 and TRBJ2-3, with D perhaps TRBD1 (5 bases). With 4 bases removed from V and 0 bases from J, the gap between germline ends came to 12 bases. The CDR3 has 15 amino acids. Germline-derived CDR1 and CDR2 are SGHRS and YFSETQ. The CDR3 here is CASSIQGFSTDTQYF. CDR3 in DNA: TGCGCCAGCAGCATCCAGGGATTCAGCACAGATACGCAGTATTTT.

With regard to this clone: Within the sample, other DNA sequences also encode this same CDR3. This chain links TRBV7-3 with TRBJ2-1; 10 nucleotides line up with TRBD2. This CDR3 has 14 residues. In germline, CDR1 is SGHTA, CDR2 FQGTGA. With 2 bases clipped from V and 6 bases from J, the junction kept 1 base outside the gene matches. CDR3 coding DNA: TGTGCCAGCAGCTTAGTAGCGGGAGGCAATGAGCAGTTCTTC. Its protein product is CASSLVAGGNEQFF.

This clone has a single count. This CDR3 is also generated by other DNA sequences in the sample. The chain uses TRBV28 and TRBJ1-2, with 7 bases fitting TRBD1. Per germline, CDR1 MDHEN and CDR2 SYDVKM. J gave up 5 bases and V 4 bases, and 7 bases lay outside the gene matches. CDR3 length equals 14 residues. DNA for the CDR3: TGTGCCAGCAGTTCCCCGACAGGGATTTATGGCTACACCTTC. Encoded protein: CASSSPTGIYGYTF.

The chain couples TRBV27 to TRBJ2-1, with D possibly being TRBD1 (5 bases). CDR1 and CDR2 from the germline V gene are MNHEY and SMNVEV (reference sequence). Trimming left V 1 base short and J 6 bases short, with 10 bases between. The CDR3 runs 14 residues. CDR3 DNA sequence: TGTGCCAGCAGTTTATGGGGCATTGGCAATGAGCAGTTCTTC. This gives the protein CASSLWGIGNEQFF.

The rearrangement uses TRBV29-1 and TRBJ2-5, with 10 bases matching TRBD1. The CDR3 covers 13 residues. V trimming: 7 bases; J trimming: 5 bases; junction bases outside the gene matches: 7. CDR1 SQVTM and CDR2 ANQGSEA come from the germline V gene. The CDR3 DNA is TGCAGCGCACGACAGGGGGCGCAGGAGACCCAGTACTTC. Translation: CSARQGAQETQYF.

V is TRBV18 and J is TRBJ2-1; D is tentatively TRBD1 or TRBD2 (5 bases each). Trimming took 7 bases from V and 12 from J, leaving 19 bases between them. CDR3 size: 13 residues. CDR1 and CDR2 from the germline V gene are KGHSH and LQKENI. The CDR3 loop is CASCAGTTSWQFF. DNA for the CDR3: TGTGCCAGCTGCGCCGGGACCACATCCTGGCAGTTCTTC. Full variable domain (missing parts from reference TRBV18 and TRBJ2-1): NAGVMQNPRHLVRRRGQEARLRCSPMKGHSHVYWYRQLPEEGLKFMVYLQKENIIDESGMPKERFSAEFPKEGPSILRIQQVVRGDSAAYFCASCAGTTSWQFFGPGTRLTVL.

The CDR3 region is CASHRGLLSGNTIYF. CDR3 DNA sequence: TGTGCCAGTCACAGGGGTCTTTTATCCGGAAACACCATATATTTT. The chain carries TRBV19 and TRBJ1-3; 7 bases are shared with TRBD1. V was clipped by 8 bases and J by 4 bases; unmatched bases: 11. Germline lookup yields CDR1 LNHDA and CDR2 SQIVND (reference sequence). CDR3 size: 15 residues.

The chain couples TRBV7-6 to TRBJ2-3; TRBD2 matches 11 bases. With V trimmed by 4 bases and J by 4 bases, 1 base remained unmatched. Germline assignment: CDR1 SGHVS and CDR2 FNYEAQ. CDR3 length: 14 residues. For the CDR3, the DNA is TGTGCCAGCAGCTCGGGACTAGCGGCAGATACGCAGTATTTT. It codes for CASSSGLAADTQYF.

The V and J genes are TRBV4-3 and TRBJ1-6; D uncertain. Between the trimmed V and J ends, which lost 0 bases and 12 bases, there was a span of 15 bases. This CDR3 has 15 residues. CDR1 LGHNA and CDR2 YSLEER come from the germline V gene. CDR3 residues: CASSQDLGERGPLHF. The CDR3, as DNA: TGCGCCAGCAGCCAAGATCTGGGCGAACGGGGACCCCTCCACTTT.

This CDR3 reads CAWSLTNTEAFF. The CDR3 nucleotides are TGTGCCTGGAGTCTAACGAACACTGAAGCTTTCTTT. The rearrangement joins TRBV30 to TRBJ1-1; D ambiguous. The CDR3 spans 12 residues. V gave up 2 bases and J gave up 1 base, with 5 bases separating them. Germline V gene sequence: CDR1 GTSNPN, CDR2 SVGIG (reference sequence).

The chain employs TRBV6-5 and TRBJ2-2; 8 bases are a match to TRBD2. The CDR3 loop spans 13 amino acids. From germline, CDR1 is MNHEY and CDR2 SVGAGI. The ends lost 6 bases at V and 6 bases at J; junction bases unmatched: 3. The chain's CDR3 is CASRWRGAGELFF. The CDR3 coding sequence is TGTGCCAGCAGGTGGCGGGGGGCCGGGGAGCTGTTTTTT.